These T cell receptor beta chains were read from a single sample in a study of blood T cell repertoires in COVID-19. This table comes from immunoSEQ multiplex PCR, and its TCRdb copy is limited to in-frame clones, with some not included. The sample lists a few hundred thousand clones, 84% seen once, with roughly 1.4% in the top ten. Input material: peripheral blood. The origin of the receptors is a woman in her thirties or forties who had recovered from COVID-19. CDR3s include the opening cysteine and the closing phenylalanine or tryptophan. Fields, in order: CDR3 protein, CDR3 DNA, clone size, V gene, J gene, D gene. The D gene is left open where the match is weak. Not every row has a clone size; where given, it reads once, few, many or a size class.

CDR3aa: CASSSDRGGYTF
CDR3nt: TGTGCCAGCAGTTCGGACAGGGGAGGCTACACCTTC
abundance: .
v_gene: TRBV28
j_gene: TRBJ1-2
d_gene: TRBD1

CDR3aa: CASSFTTGSGSEAFF
CDR3nt: TGTGCCAGCAGCTTTACGACAGGGTCTGGGTCTGAAGCTTTCTTT
abundance: once
v_gene: TRBV7-2
j_gene: TRBJ1-1
d_gene: TRBD1

CDR3aa: CASSGRTDTQYF
CDR3nt: TGTGCCAGCAGCGGGCGGACAGATACGCAGTATTTT
abundance: .
v_gene: TRBV9
j_gene: TRBJ2-3
d_gene: .

CDR3aa: CAWSVHSGGRNNQPQHF
CDR3nt: TGTGCCTGGAGTGTACATTCTGGGGGCAGAAATAATCAGCCCCAGCATTTT
abundance: .
v_gene: TRBV30
j_gene: TRBJ1-5
d_gene: .

CDR3aa: CASKTRGFYEQYF
CDR3nt: TGTGCCAGCAAAACAAGGGGTTTCTACGAGCAGTACTTC
abundance: once
v_gene: TRBV5-8
j_gene: TRBJ2-7
d_gene: .

CDR3aa: CASSRITGTGADTQYF
CDR3nt: TGCGCCAGCAGCCGAATAACCGGGACAGGGGCGGATACGCAGTATTTT
abundance: .
v_gene: TRBV4-3
j_gene: TRBJ2-3
d_gene: TRBD1

CDR3aa: CSAPTGGRQFF
CDR3nt: TGCAGCGCCCCAACAGGGGGCCGGCAGTTCTTC
abundance: .
v_gene: TRBV29-1
j_gene: TRBJ2-1
d_gene: TRBD1

CDR3aa: CASSRTGNNEQFF
CDR3nt: TGTGCCAGCAGTAGGACAGGGAACAATGAGCAGTTCTTC
abundance: .
v_gene: TRBV2
j_gene: TRBJ2-1
d_gene: TRBD1

CDR3aa: CASSQEDRFHVEAFF
CDR3nt: TGCGCCAGCAGCCAAGAGGACAGGTTTCACGTTGAAGCTTTCTTT
abundance: .
v_gene: TRBV4-3
j_gene: TRBJ1-1
d_gene: TRBD1

CDR3aa: CSASSRGSSYNSPLHF
CDR3nt: TGCAGTGCTAGTTCCAGGGGAAGCTCCTATAATTCACCCCTCCACTTT
abundance: .
v_gene: TRBV20-1
j_gene: TRBJ1-6
d_gene: .

CDR3aa: CASSLMRQGPENSNQPQHF
CDR3nt: TGTGCCAGCAGCTTAATGAGACAGGGGCCCGAAAATAGCAATCAGCCCCAGCATTTT
abundance: .
v_gene: TRBV5-6
j_gene: TRBJ1-5
d_gene: TRBD1

CDR3aa: CAWSKAETVNTGELFF
CDR3nt: TGTGCCTGGAGTAAGGCGGAGACAGTCAACACCGGGGAGCTGTTTTTT
abundance: once
v_gene: TRBV30
j_gene: TRBJ2-2
d_gene: .

CDR3aa: CASSYTGGSDTQYF
CDR3nt: TGTGCCAGCAGCTACACAGGGGGCTCAGATACGCAGTATTTT
abundance: once
v_gene: TRBV9
j_gene: TRBJ2-3
d_gene: TRBD1

CDR3aa: CASSSPGAAAEETQYF
CDR3nt: TGTGCCAGCAGCTCCCCTGGGGCTGCAGCCGAAGAGACCCAGTACTTC
abundance: once
v_gene: TRBV7-9
j_gene: TRBJ2-5
d_gene: .

CDR3aa: CASSQQGARQPQHF
CDR3nt: TGTGCCAGCAGTCAACAGGGGGCGCGGCAGCCCCAGCATTTT
abundance: .
v_gene: TRBV6-5
j_gene: TRBJ1-5
d_gene: TRBD1

CDR3aa: CASSVQFSGTGNTIYF
CDR3nt: TGTGCCAGCAGCGTACAGTTCTCGGGAACTGGAAACACCATATATTTT
abundance: .
v_gene: TRBV11-2
j_gene: TRBJ1-3
d_gene: .

CDR3aa: CASSERSYEQYF
CDR3nt: TGTGCCAGCAGTGAACGGTCCTACGAGCAGTACTTC
abundance: .
v_gene: TRBV6-1
j_gene: TRBJ2-7
d_gene: .

CDR3aa: CASRDARGSNQPQHF
CDR3nt: TGTGCCAGCAGGGATGCCAGGGGAAGCAATCAGCCCCAGCATTTT
abundance: .
v_gene: TRBV2
j_gene: TRBJ1-5
d_gene: .

CDR3aa: CASGLGNTIYF
CDR3nt: TGTGCCAGCGGCCTTGGAAACACCATATATTTT
abundance: .
v_gene: TRBV11-2
j_gene: TRBJ1-3
d_gene: .

CDR3aa: CASSPEGGNIQYF
CDR3nt: TGTGCCAGCAGCCCTGAGGGGGGGAACATTCAGTACTTC
abundance: .
v_gene: TRBV7-9
j_gene: TRBJ2-4
d_gene: .

CDR3aa: CASSQLLSTEAFF
CDR3nt: TGTGCCAGCAGCCAACTACTTAGCACTGAAGCTTTCTTT
abundance: few
v_gene: TRBV3-1/TRBV3-2
j_gene: TRBJ1-1
d_gene: .

CDR3aa: CASSRSEGAGSNTIYF
CDR3nt: TGTGCCAGCTCACGCTCAGAGGGGGCTGGTTCGAACACCATATATTTT
abundance: .
v_gene: TRBV18
j_gene: TRBJ1-3
d_gene: TRBD1

CDR3aa: CASSPRRGTLSTDTQYF
CDR3nt: TGTGCCAGCTCACCACGACGCGGGACGCTGAGCACAGATACGCAGTATTTT
abundance: .
v_gene: TRBV18
j_gene: TRBJ2-3
d_gene: .

CDR3aa: CASSAQRFGGAGETQYF
CDR3nt: TGTGCCAGCAGTGCCCAGCGGTTTGGGGGGGCAGGTGAGACCCAGTACTTC
abundance: .
v_gene: TRBV6-1
j_gene: TRBJ2-5
d_gene: .

CDR3aa: CASSFIRDSGRNTQYF
CDR3nt: TGCGCCAGCAGCTTTATCAGGGATAGCGGGCGAAATACGCAGTATTTT
abundance: once
v_gene: TRBV5-1
j_gene: TRBJ2-3
d_gene: TRBD2

CDR3aa: CASRETGNYGYTF
CDR3nt: TGTGCCAGCAGAGAGACGGGGAACTATGGCTACACCTTC
abundance: .
v_gene: TRBV6-6
j_gene: TRBJ1-2
d_gene: .

CDR3aa: CASSFRGWQPQHF
CDR3nt: TGTGCCAGCAGTTTCAGGGGTTGGCAGCCCCAGCATTTT
abundance: .
v_gene: TRBV6-2/TRBV6-3
j_gene: TRBJ1-5
d_gene: .

CDR3aa: CASSQAQGSNQPQHF
CDR3nt: TGTGCCAGCAGCCAAGCACAGGGGTCGAATCAGCCCCAGCATTTT
abundance: .
v_gene: TRBV3-1/TRBV3-2
j_gene: TRBJ1-5
d_gene: TRBD1

CDR3aa: CASSYSPGGPGNTIYF
CDR3nt: TGTGCCAGCAGTTACTCCCCGGGGGGTCCTGGAAACACCATATATTTT
abundance: .
v_gene: TRBV6-5
j_gene: TRBJ1-3
d_gene: .

CDR3aa: CASSWTADNTQYF
CDR3nt: TGTGCCAGCAGTTGGACGGCGGACAATACGCAGTATTTT
abundance: .
v_gene: TRBV6-2/TRBV6-3
j_gene: TRBJ2-3
d_gene: .

CDR3aa: CASSQATSGGENEQFF
CDR3nt: TGCGCCAGCAGCCAAGCTACCTCCGGAGGAGAAAATGAGCAGTTCTTC
abundance: .
v_gene: TRBV4-1
j_gene: TRBJ2-1
d_gene: .

CDR3aa: CASSPSPGQQETQYF
CDR3nt: TGCGCCAGCAGCCCGTCCCCGGGACAGCAAGAGACCCAGTACTTC
abundance: .
v_gene: TRBV5-1
j_gene: TRBJ2-5
d_gene: TRBD1

CDR3aa: CASSRTDSNQPQHF
CDR3nt: TGTGCCAGCAGCCGGACAGATAGCAATCAGCCCCAGCATTTT
abundance: .
v_gene: TRBV7-9
j_gene: TRBJ1-5
d_gene: .

CDR3aa: CASLDAGDRAYGYTF
CDR3nt: TGTGCCAGCTTGGATGCGGGCGACAGGGCCTATGGCTACACCTTC
abundance: .
v_gene: TRBV28
j_gene: TRBJ1-2
d_gene: TRBD1

CDR3aa: CASRTLAGETQYF
CDR3nt: TGCGCCAGCAGGACTCTAGCGGGGGAGACCCAGTACTTC
abundance: .
v_gene: TRBV5-1
j_gene: TRBJ2-5
d_gene: TRBD2

CDR3aa: CASSESGGGQPQHF
CDR3nt: TGTGCCAGTAGCGAATCAGGCGGGGGACAGCCCCAGCATTTT
abundance: .
v_gene: TRBV19
j_gene: TRBJ1-5
d_gene: .

CDR3aa: CASSPPSGGTSYEQYF
CDR3nt: TGTGCCAGCTCACCCCCCTCCGGGGGGACCTCCTACGAGCAGTACTTC
abundance: .
v_gene: TRBV18
j_gene: TRBJ2-7
d_gene: TRBD2

CDR3aa: CASSLWGQGSQPQHF
CDR3nt: TGTGCCAGCAGCTTGTGGGGACAGGGGAGTCAGCCCCAGCATTTT
abundance: .
v_gene: TRBV5-6
j_gene: TRBJ1-5
d_gene: TRBD1

CDR3aa: CASSTGEGGNQPQHF
CDR3nt: TGCGCCAGCAGCACCGGGGAGGGGGGCAATCAGCCCCAGCATTTT
abundance: .
v_gene: TRBV5-1
j_gene: TRBJ1-5
d_gene: .

CDR3aa: CASSEVRTGELFF
CDR3nt: TGCGCCAGCAGTGAGGTTAGAACCGGGGAGCTGTTTTTT
abundance: few
v_gene: TRBV10-1
j_gene: TRBJ2-2
d_gene: .

CDR3aa: CASSFGQLEAFF
CDR3nt: TGTGCCAGCAGCTTCGGACAGCTCGAAGCTTTCTTT
abundance: once
v_gene: TRBV7-9
j_gene: TRBJ1-1
d_gene: .